This TCR beta chain was sequenced for a study of breast tumors, draining lymph nodes, adjacent tissues. Study-wide results and limits: Tumor repertoires ranked between lymph nodes and nontumor tissue in diversity, with V and J gene preferences. Luminal-like breast cancer showed significantly higher tumor–nontumor repertoire similarity than basal-like.

TCRdb re-called the multiplex PCR reads through MiXCR, storing one row per CDR3 protein. The data contain more than 50,000 distinct CDR3 sequences, approximately 40% of them singletons. This clonotype came up many times. The antigen is undetermined. The CDR3 totals 15 residues. V was pared by 5 bases and J by 1 base, with 14 bases between. CDR1 and CDR2 (germline): SGHNT, YENEEA. Sequencing input: breast tumor tissue. V usage is TRBV11-3 and J usage is TRBJ2-5; D is possibly TRBD1 (5 bases). This sequence originates from a female donor with breast cancer. Some clones in this sample may be carry-over from other donors' samples. CDR3 in DNA: TGTGCCAGCAGCAGTTGGACAAAATTCCAAGAGACCCAGTACTTC. Encoded protein: CASSSWTKFQETQYF.